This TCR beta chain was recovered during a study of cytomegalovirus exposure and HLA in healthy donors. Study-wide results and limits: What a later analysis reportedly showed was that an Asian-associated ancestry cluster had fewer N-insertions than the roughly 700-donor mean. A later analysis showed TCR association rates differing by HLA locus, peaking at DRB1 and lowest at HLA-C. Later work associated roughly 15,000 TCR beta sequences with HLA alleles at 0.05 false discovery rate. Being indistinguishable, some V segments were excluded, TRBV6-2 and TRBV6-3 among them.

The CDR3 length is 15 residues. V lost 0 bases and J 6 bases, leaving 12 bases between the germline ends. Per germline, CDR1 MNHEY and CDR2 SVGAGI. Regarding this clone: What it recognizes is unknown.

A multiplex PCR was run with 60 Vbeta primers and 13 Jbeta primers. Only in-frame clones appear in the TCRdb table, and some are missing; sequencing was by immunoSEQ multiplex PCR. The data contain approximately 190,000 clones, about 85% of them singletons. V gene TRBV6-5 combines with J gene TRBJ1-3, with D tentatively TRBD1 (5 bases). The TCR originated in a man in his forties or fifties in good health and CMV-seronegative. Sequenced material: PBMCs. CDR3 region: CASSYSRKGQNTIYF. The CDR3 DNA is TGTGCCAGCAGTTACTCAAGAAAGGGGCAAAACACCATATATTTT.